A single sample is the source of the 13 T cell receptor beta chains below, sequenced in a study of spatial heterogeneity in lung cancer. Overall study results and limits: One measure, the expanded intratumoral alpha and beta TCR count, tracked tumor mutation counts.

No antigen has been assigned to these receptors. This sample's time point: sample taken at primary tumor resection. TCRdb analysed the 5' RACE reads with MiXCR anew, one entry per CDR3 protein. The sample includes fewer than 7,500 distinct CDR3 sequences, about 20% seen only once; the top ten take about an eighth. The specimen was lung tumor tissue, collected at surgery. Receptors originate from a female donor with early-stage non-small cell lung cancer.

The V call is TRBV20-1, the J call TRBJ2-7, with 7 bases matching TRBD1. V was pared by 7 bases and J by 4 bases, with 10 bases of the junction left unmatched. This CDR3 has 13 residues. From germline, CDR1 is DFQATT and CDR2 SNEGSKA (reference sequence). The chain's CDR3 is CSGARGRGYEQYF. The CDR3 region has the DNA TGCAGTGGGGCCCGGGGCAGGGGGTACGAGCAGTACTTC.

The chain has TRBV7-3 and TRBJ2-5; the D gene is possibly TRBD1 (6 bases). The germline V gene has CDR1 SGHTA and CDR2 FQGTGA. The CDR3 covers 15 residues. V lost 5 bases to trimming and J lost 2 bases, with 15 bases between them. This CDR3 reads CASSPLGTMQETQYF. The CDR3 DNA reads TGTGCCAGCAGCCCCCTCGGGACAATGCAAGAGACCCAGTACTTC.

DNA of the CDR3: TGTGCCAGCAGCTTAGCCAGCGGAGAGACCCAGTACTTC. This sequence encodes CASSLASGETQYF. The gene calls are TRBV7-9 and TRBJ2-5; D is perhaps TRBD2 (5 bases). The length of the CDR3 is 13 residues. V was trimmed by 0 bases and J by 4 bases, leaving 6 bases between them. Germline CDR1 reads SEHNR; CDR2 reads FQNEAQ (reference sequence).

The chain is built from TRBV18 and TRBJ1-6, with 8 bases aligning to TRBD1. Germline CDR1 KGHSH, CDR2 LQKENI. Trimming took 5 bases from V and 8 from J; bases not matched to a gene: 8. This CDR3 has 15 amino acids. The CDR3 sequence is CASSARDRSDSPLHF. CDR3 bases: TGTGCCAGCTCAGCCCGGGACAGGTCGGATTCACCCCTCCACTTT.

By sample share, this clonotype is large. The V and J genes are TRBV7-8 and TRBJ2-5, with unresolved D. The CDR3 is 14 residues long. V lost 2 bases and J 4 bases, leaving 11 bases between the germline ends. Germline assignment: CDR1 SGHVS and CDR2 FQNEAQ. In DNA, the CDR3 is TGTGCCAGCAGCTTAATCAGTTCCGGAGAGACCCAGTACTTC. Encoded protein: CASSLISSGETQYF.

This clonotype came up once. The V gene is TRBV18, the J gene TRBJ2-3; D gene unclear. This CDR3 has 14 amino acids. V lost 6 bases to trimming and J lost 5 bases, with 15 bases between them. CDR1 is KGHSH and CDR2 is LQKENI in the germline V gene. CDR3: CASSPVAIGDTQYF. DNA for the CDR3: TGTGCCAGCTCCCCCGTGGCCATCGGAGATACGCAGTATTTT.

This clonotype was observed a handful of times. The chain is built from TRBV5-5 and TRBJ2-5; no firm D call. There are 11 residues in the CDR3. V was clipped by 1 base and J by 4 bases, with 2 bases between them. Germline V CDR1 and CDR2: SGHKS, YYEKEE (reference sequence). Here the CDR3 reads CASSLTETQYF. For the CDR3, the DNA is TGTGCCAGCAGCTTGACAGAGACCCAGTACTTC. The full variable domain, rest sourced from reference TRBV5-5 and TRBJ2-5, is DAGVTQSPTHLIKTRGQQVTLRCSPISGHKSVSWYQQVLGQGPQFIFQYYEKEERGRGNFPDRFSARQFPNYSSELNVNALLLGDSALYLCASSLTETQYFGPGTRLLVL.

As DNA, the CDR3 is TGTGCCAGCAGCTTTGGTCGGAATAATTCACCCCTCCACTTT. It is translated as CASSFGRNNSPLHF. The chain combines TRBV5-6 with TRBJ1-6; the D is unclear. V lost 2 bases, J lost 5 bases, and 8 bases lay in between. The CDR3 sequence is 14 residues long. Germline CDR1 is SGHDT and CDR2 is YYEEEE.

This clonotype has only a few counts. The genes are TRBV29-1 and TRBJ1-3, with D hard to call. In germline, CDR1 is SQVTM, CDR2 ANQGSEA. This CDR3 is built from 15 residues. With 6 bases removed from V and 4 bases from J, the gap between germline ends came to 19 bases. CDR3 loop: CSVSNLRTDGNTIYF. The DNA for the CDR3 is TGCAGCGTCTCAAATCTGCGGACGGACGGAAACACCATATATTTT.

The chain links TRBV5-1 to TRBJ1-5, with D unclear. Germline assignment: CDR1 SGHRS and CDR2 YFSETQ. The CDR3 is 15 amino acids. V lost 5 bases, J lost 7 bases, and 19 bases lay in between. The CDR3 protein is CASRASWSENQPQHF. CDR3 nucleotides: TGCGCCAGCAGAGCCTCGTGGAGTGAGAACCAGCCCCAGCATTTT.

This rearrangement joins TRBV7-9 to TRBJ2-7; TRBD1 agrees at 10 bases. This CDR3 is built from 14 residues. The germline gives CDR1 SEHNR, CDR2 FQNEAQ (reference sequence). Trimming cost V 5 bases and J 2 bases; bases outside gene matches: 3. CDR3 sequence: CASSPDRGAYEQYF. The CDR3 nucleotides read TGTGCCAGCAGCCCGGACAGGGGGGCCTACGAGCAGTACTTC.

The chain couples TRBV29-1 to TRBJ2-2; TRBD1 matches 7 bases. There are 17 residues in the CDR3. The J segment lost 2 bases and the V segment lost 1 base, leaving 10 bases of the junction unmatched. Germline values: CDR1 SQVTM, CDR2 ANQGSEA. The CDR3 loop reads CSVEAPRGQRNTGELFF. For the CDR3, the DNA is TGCAGCGTTGAAGCCCCCCGGGGACAGAGAAACACCGGGGAGCTGTTTTTT.

The chain joins TRBV7-9 to TRBJ2-7, with D possibly called TRBD1 or TRBD2 (6 bases each). Per germline, CDR1 SEHNR and CDR2 FQNEAQ (reference sequence). V lost 5 bases and J lost 7, with 15 bases in between. This CDR3 contains 13 residues. The CDR3 DNA sequence: TGTGCCAGCAGCCTGCTTGGGGGGCGGGAGCAGTACTTC. Amino acid sequence: CASSLLGGREQYF.